One sample yielded the 29 T cell receptor beta chains listed below, sequenced in a study of blood T cell repertoires in COVID-19. TCRdb's table, derived via immunoSEQ multiplex PCR, lists solely in-frame clones and lacks some. The data contain roughly 190,000 clones, 82% of them singletons. The sample taken for sequencing was PBMCs or T cells enriched from blood (not recorded which). These receptors came from a man aged 35 to 55 who had recovered from COVID-19.

The chain combines TRBV7-9 with TRBJ2-1; no clear D. This CDR3 contains 15 residues. CDR1 is SEHNR, CDR2 FQNEAQ, per germline (reference sequence). V was cut by 7 bases and J by 0 bases, with 13 bases left in between. The CDR3 sequence is CASTNQASSYNEQFF. CDR3 coding DNA: TGTGCCAGCACCAACCAGGCCAGCTCCTACAATGAGCAGTTCTTC.

The CDR3 loop reads CAWRPGTGFFSTEAFF. In DNA form, the CDR3 reads TGTGCCTGGAGACCCGGGACAGGGTTTTTTAGCACTGAAGCTTTCTTT. The V gene is TRBV30, the J gene TRBJ1-1, with 9 nucleotides matching TRBD1. Germline CDR1 and CDR2: GTSNPN and SVGIG (reference sequence). Germline trimming cut 3 bases from V and 4 bases from J; bases unmatched to any gene: 12. The CDR3 spans 16 residues.

This rearrangement joins TRBV19 to TRBJ2-5, with 9 bases that match TRBD1. CDR1 and CDR2 (germline): LNHDA, SQIVND (reference sequence). The CDR3 sequence is 15 residues long. V dropped 5 bases and J dropped 4; count of bases not matched to a gene: 8. The CDR3 spells CASSGGTGRGETQYF. The DNA of the CDR3 is TGTGCCAGTAGTGGAGGGACAGGGAGGGGAGAGACCCAGTACTTC.

This sequence joins TRBV5-1 and TRBJ1-3; D is uncertain. The V end lost 4 bases, the J end lost 0 bases, and 14 bases lay between the germline ends. Germline lookup yields CDR1 SGHRS and CDR2 YFSETQ. This CDR3 comprises 16 residues. The CDR3: CASSNLDPNSGNTIYF. CDR3 nucleotide sequence: TGCGCCAGCAGCAATCTAGACCCAAACTCTGGAAACACCATATATTTT.

The chain recombines TRBV4-3 with TRBJ2-5, with 7 positions matching TRBD2. The V gene's germline CDR1 is LGHNA and CDR2 YSLEER. With 0 bases clipped from V and 1 base from J, the junction kept 8 bases outside the gene matches. The CDR3 spans 17 residues. The CDR3 spells CASSQDLPTSTQETQYF. CDR3 bases: TGCGCCAGCAGCCAAGATCTCCCGACTAGCACCCAAGAGACCCAGTACTTC.

CDR3 loop: CASSLLSIHSYEQYV. CDR3 bases: TGTGCCAGCAGCTTGCTCAGTATTCACTCCTACGAGCAGTACGTC. This chain joins TRBV5-6 and TRBJ2-7; D is ambiguous. The V and J ends lost 1 base and 0 bases respectively, with 11 bases between them. Looked up from germline, CDR1 is SGHDT and CDR2 is YYEEEE. The CDR3 totals 15 residues.

CDR3 DNA sequence: TGTGCCAGCAGTGAACAGTTGGCAGGTCTTAATGAAAAACTGTTTTTT. As protein: CASSEQLAGLNEKLFF. This chain joins TRBV25-1 and TRBJ1-4; D unclear. V was clipped by 2 bases and J by 4 bases, with 14 bases between them. This CDR3 is built from 16 residues. Germline CDR1 and CDR2: MGHDK and SYGVNS.

This rearrangement joins TRBV6-2 or TRBV6-3 to TRBJ1-2; no clear D. From germline, CDR1 is MNHEY and CDR2 SVGEGT. The CDR3 totals 13 residues. V lost 2 bases and J lost 4, with 8 bases in between. The CDR3: CASSYMVVYGYTF. CDR3 nucleotides: TGTGCCAGCAGTTACATGGTAGTCTATGGCTACACCTTC.

The chain has TRBV5-4 and TRBJ1-5; D gene ambiguous. Germline V gene lookup returns CDR1 SGHNT and CDR2 YYREEE (reference sequence). V lost 7 bases and J 4 bases, leaving 18 bases between the germline ends. The CDR3 loop spans 15 amino acids. The CDR3 protein is CASLGGWGKNQPQHF. DNA of the CDR3: TGTGCCAGCCTAGGAGGGTGGGGTAAAAATCAGCCCCAGCATTTT.

The chain couples TRBV28 to TRBJ1-2, with D unresolved. Germline V gene data show CDR1 as MDHEN and CDR2 as SYDVKM. CDR3 size: 13 residues. Trimming pared 5 bases from V and 8 bases from J, leaving 15 bases between. The CDR3 bases are TGTGCCAGCAGTCCCCACGACACGGCCGGCTACACCTTC. It translates to CASSPHDTAGYTF.

This rearrangement joins TRBV4-2 to TRBJ2-1, with D possibly being TRBD2 (5 bases). This CDR3 spans 15 amino acids. CDR1 is LGHNA, CDR2 YNFKEQ, per germline. The V end lost 0 bases, the J end lost 0 bases, and 6 bases lay between the germline ends. CDR3 region: CASSQERASYNEQFF. The CDR3 DNA reads as TGTGCCAGCAGCCAAGAGAGGGCCTCCTACAATGAGCAGTTCTTC.

The genes are TRBV28 and TRBJ2-7, with D perhaps TRBD2 (6 bases). The V end was cut by 10 bases, the J end by 6 bases, with 25 bases between. The CDR3 sequence is 15 residues long. Per germline, CDR1 MDHEN and CDR2 SYDVKM. The CDR3, as DNA: TGTGCCATCGAAGGTGGCGGGGCCGGGCAGAGCGAGCAGTACTTC. Translating it yields CAIEGGGAGQSEQYF. The full variable domain, with the rest looked up from reference TRBV28 and TRBJ2-7, is DVKVTQSSRYLVKRTGEKVFLECVQDMDHENMFWYRQDPGLGLRLIYFSYDVKMKEKGDIPEGYSVSREKKERFSLILESASTNQTSMYLCAIEGGGAGQSEQYFGPGTRLTVT.

The chain links TRBV30 to TRBJ1-5; no reliable D call. Per the germline V gene, CDR1 is GTSNPN and CDR2 is SVGIG (reference sequence). Trimming shortened V by 2 bases and J by 5 bases, and 10 bases separated the two germline ends. The CDR3 is 13 residues long. The CDR3 loop is CAWSSQNYQPQHF. CDR3 sequence (DNA): TGTGCCTGGAGTTCACAGAATTATCAGCCCCAGCATTTT. The entire variable domain, with the rest obtained from reference TRBV30 and TRBJ1-5, is as follows: SQTIHQWPATLVQPVGSPLSLECTVEGTSNPNLYWYRQAAGRGLQLLFYSVGIGQISSEVPQNLSASRPQDRQFILSSKKLLLSDSGFYLCAWSSQNYQPQHFGDGTRLSIL.

This clone has a single count. This sequence joins TRBV19 and TRBJ1-2; D possibly corresponds to TRBD1 (6 bases). Trimming removed 5 bases from V and 4 bases from J, with 17 bases in between. CDR1 is LNHDA and CDR2 is SQIVND in the germline V gene (reference sequence). The CDR3 extends over 15 amino acids. The CDR3 DNA reads as TGTGCCAGTAGTGGGCAGGGGTCCTCAACCTATGGCTACACCTTC. It is translated as CASSGQGSSTYGYTF.

This chain joins TRBV18 and TRBJ1-4; D gene ambiguous. The CDR3 runs 16 residues. Germline assignment: CDR1 KGHSH and CDR2 LQKENI. The V end was cut by 5 bases, the J end by 0 bases, with 13 bases between. CDR3 region: CASSNPHGATNEKLFF. The CDR3 DNA sequence: TGTGCCAGCTCAAATCCCCACGGGGCAACTAATGAAAAACTGTTTTTT.

CDR3 DNA sequence: TGTGCCAGCTCACACACGACAGGGACTGGAAACACCATATATTTT. As protein: CASSHTTGTGNTIYF. The V and J genes are TRBV18 and TRBJ1-3; TRBD1 matches at 7 bases. The length of the CDR3 is 15 residues. Germline CDR1 is KGHSH and CDR2 is LQKENI. The ends lost 4 bases at V and 2 bases at J; junction bases unmatched: 5.

This chain links TRBV19 with TRBJ2-5; 8 bases map to TRBD2. The CDR3 length is 15 residues. J gave up 1 base and V 2 bases, and 3 bases lay outside the gene matches. CDR1 and CDR2 (germline): LNHDA, SQIVND (reference sequence). CDR3 coding DNA: TGTGCCAGTAGTATATACGGGGGGGGCCAAGAGACCCAGTACTTC. It is translated as CASSIYGGGQETQYF.

This clone has more than one count but fewer than ten. The V call is TRBV9, the J call TRBJ1-2, with TRBD1 matching 7 bases. The V and J ends lost 3 bases and 8 bases, in that order; junction bases with no gene match: 10. Germline CDR1 and CDR2: SGDLS and YYNGEE. The CDR3 has 14 residues. CDR3 sequence (DNA): TGTGCCAGCAGCGCTTCCGGGACAGTAATCGGCTACACCTTC. Translated: CASSASGTVIGYTF.

V usage is TRBV6-5 and J usage is TRBJ2-5, with D perhaps matching TRBD1 (6 bases). Germline CDR1 MNHEY, CDR2 SVGAGI. This CDR3 contains 15 residues. V lost 2 bases and J lost 1, with 11 bases in between. CDR3 nucleotides: TGTGCCAGCAGTTACCAAGGGGGAGTCCAAGAGACCCAGTACTTC. As protein: CASSYQGGVQETQYF.

CDR3 loop: CASSQGSGNTEAFF. The CDR3 DNA reads TGCGCCAGCAGCCAAGGATCAGGGAACACTGAAGCTTTCTTT. The gene calls are TRBV4-1 and TRBJ1-1; D ambiguous. Germline assignment: CDR1 MGHRA and CDR2 YSYEKL. The CDR3 covers 14 residues. The V end lost 1 base, the J end lost 1 base, and 7 bases lay between the germline ends.

The table lists this clone with many counts. CDR3 bases: TGTGCCAGCAGTGGATTACAGGGACCTAGCAATCAGCCCCAGCATTTT. It encodes CASSGLQGPSNQPQHF. The chain is built from TRBV6-1 and TRBJ1-5; possibly TRBD1 for D (6 bases). From germline, CDR1 is MNHNS and CDR2 SASEGT. The CDR3 extends over 16 amino acids. Trimming took off 4 bases at V and 0 bases at J, with 13 bases between the two ends.

This sequence joins TRBV19 and TRBJ1-5; possible D gene TRBD1, 6 bases. CDR3 length: 14 residues. Looked up from germline, CDR1 is LNHDA and CDR2 is SQIVND (reference sequence). V dropped 6 bases and J dropped 3 bases, with 12 bases sitting between them. The CDR3 loop is CASSPDRYNQPQHF. The CDR3 DNA sequence: TGTGCCAGTAGCCCGGACAGATACAATCAGCCCCAGCATTTT. Complete variable domain (other parts from reference TRBV19 and TRBJ1-5): DGGITQSPKYLFRKEGQNVTLSCEQNLNHDAMYWYRQDPGQGLRLIYYSQIVNDFQKGDIAEGYSVSREKKESFPLTVTSAQKNPTAFYLCASSPDRYNQPQHFGDGTRLSIL.

In this sample, this clone turned up a few times. The chain uses TRBV7-5 and TRBJ1-5; the DNA was not used to check the table's D call, TRBD1. TRBV7-5 is annotated as a pseudogene. The length of the CDR3 is 18 residues. CDR3 loop: CARSLDTGTCFRNQPQHF. The CDR3 nucleotides are TGTGCCAGAAGCTTAGACACCGGGACATGCTTTCGCAATCAGCCCCAGCATTTT.

This chain links TRBV7-3 with TRBJ2-1; 9 bases fit TRBD2. With 5 bases clipped from V and 9 bases from J, the junction kept 11 bases outside the gene matches. The CDR3 covers 15 residues. Germline CDR1 reads SGHTA; CDR2 reads FQGTGA. In DNA, the CDR3 is TGTGCCAGCAGCCCCTACGCGGGAGGGCAAAGTGAGCAGTTCTTC. Translation: CASSPYAGGQSEQFF.

The chain is built from TRBV18 and TRBJ1-5; D may be TRBD1 (5 bases). Germline values: CDR1 KGHSH, CDR2 LQKENI. V was shortened by 6 bases and J by 14 bases, with 17 bases between the two germline ends. The CDR3 length is 12 residues. CDR3 sequence reads: CASSPDDGGKHF. In nucleotides, the CDR3 is TGTGCCAGCTCTCCGGATGACGGGGGGAAGCATTTT.

The gene calls are TRBV5-5 and TRBJ1-2; D possibly corresponds to TRBD1 (5 bases). Trimming stripped 0 bases from V and 6 bases from J, with 12 bases between. CDR1 and CDR2 (germline): SGHKS, YYEKEE (reference sequence). The CDR3 totals 14 residues. The CDR3 reads CASSLGIGTDGYTF. CDR3 nucleotide sequence: TGTGCCAGCAGCTTGGGGATTGGGACTGATGGCTACACCTTC.

V and J are TRBV7-2 and TRBJ2-5; 13 nucleotides align to TRBD2. V shed 6 bases and J 1 base; nucleotides not matched to a gene: 11. In germline, CDR1 is SGHTA, CDR2 FQGNSA. The CDR3 totals 18 residues. The CDR3 reads CASRPKTGTSGIQETQYF. The CDR3 DNA follows: TGTGCCAGCAGACCCAAAACCGGGACTAGCGGGATCCAAGAGACCCAGTACTTC.

The V call is TRBV19, the J call TRBJ2-1, with a weak D call TRBD1 (5 bases). V was trimmed by 5 bases and J by 7 bases, leaving 12 bases between them. The germline CDR1 and CDR2 sequences are LNHDA and SQIVND (reference sequence). This CDR3 comprises 13 residues. This CDR3 is CASSVQGINEQFF. The CDR3 coding sequence is TGTGCCAGTAGTGTGCAGGGCATTAATGAGCAGTTCTTC.

The chain uses TRBV19 and TRBJ2-7, with TRBD2 identical over 8 bases. Trimming cost V 5 bases and J 6 bases; bases outside gene matches: 12. CDR3 length: 15 amino acids. CDR1 is LNHDA and CDR2 is SQIVND in the germline V gene (reference sequence). CDR3 protein: CASSPSRGGASEQYF. CDR3 sequence (DNA): TGTGCCAGTAGTCCCAGCCGGGGGGGCGCTTCCGAGCAGTACTTC.